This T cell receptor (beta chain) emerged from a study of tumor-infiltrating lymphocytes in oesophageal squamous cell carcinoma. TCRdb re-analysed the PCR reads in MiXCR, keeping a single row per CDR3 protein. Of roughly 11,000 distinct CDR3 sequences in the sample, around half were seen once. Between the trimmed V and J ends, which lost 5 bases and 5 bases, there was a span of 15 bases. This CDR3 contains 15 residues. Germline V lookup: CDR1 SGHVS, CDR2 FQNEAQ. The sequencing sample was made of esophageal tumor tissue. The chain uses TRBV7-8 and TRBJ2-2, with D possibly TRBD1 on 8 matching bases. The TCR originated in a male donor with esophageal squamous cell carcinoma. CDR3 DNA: TGTGCCAGCAGCCCACAGGGGGGGGGGACCGGGGAGCTGTTTTTT. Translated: CASSPQGGGTGELFF.